Shown below are 8 T cell receptor beta chains from a single sample sequenced in a study of OX40 agonist ivuxolimab in advanced cancers. The protocol was immunoSEQ multiplex PCR, while the TCRdb copy is restricted to in-frame clones and leaves out a portion. This table holds 77,000 or so clones, under 80% found once. The material sequenced was CD4+ or CD8+ T cells sorted from blood, taken in a trial of the OX40 agonist ivuxolimab. The source of these receptors is an adult with an advanced solid tumor such as melanoma, head and neck, liver or kidney cancer.

This clone was found once. The rearrangement links TRBV30 to TRBJ1-2, with D possibly TRBD1 on 5 matching bases. Germline loops: CDR1 GTSNPN, CDR2 SVGIG (reference sequence). Deletions cut 3 bases from V and 3 bases from J, with 26 bases between. The CDR3 loop spans 18 amino acids. Written as DNA, the CDR3 is TGTGCCTGGAGAGGTCTTACAGGCCTTAATCTTGGGTACTATGGCTACACCTTC. It translates to CAWRGLTGLNLGYYGYTF.

The rearrangement uses TRBV28 and TRBJ2-2; the match to TRBD2 covers 8 bases. The trim removed 4 bases at V and 2 bases at J, leaving 6 bases unmatched. The germline V gene encodes CDR1 MDHEN and CDR2 SYDVKM. The CDR3 sequence is 16 residues long. In DNA form, the CDR3 reads TGTGCCAGCAGTTCCCCGGGGGGGGAAAACACCGGGGAGCTGTTTTTT. This gives the protein CASSSPGGENTGELFF.

The chain is built from TRBV27 and TRBJ2-5; 9 bases fit TRBD1. The J call is in doubt because the DNA end fits TRBJ2-7 better. The germline CDR1 and CDR2 sequences are MNHEY and SMNVEV (reference sequence). The CDR3 is 14 amino acids. CDR3 DNA sequence: TGTGCCAGCAGTTTCGACAGGGGGATCTCCGAGCAGTACTTC. Its protein product is CASSFDRGISEQYF.

The chain has TRBV2 and TRBJ1-3; possibly TRBD1 for D (6 bases). Germline-derived CDR1 and CDR2 are SNHLY and FYNNEI. The CDR3 runs 16 residues. The germline V and J ends were trimmed by 6 bases and 0 bases, with 15 bases remaining between them. CDR3 protein: CASRILLTGSGNTIYF. The DNA for the CDR3 is TGTGCCAGCAGGATTCTCTTGACAGGCTCTGGAAACACCATATATTTT.

CDR3: CASSPTGGEQYF. Here the CDR3 DNA reads TGTGCCAGCAGCCCGACAGGGGGCGAGCAGTACTTC. The rearrangement uses TRBV5-6 and TRBJ2-7, with 9 bases matching TRBD1. Germline lookup yields CDR1 SGHDT and CDR2 YYEEEE. The CDR3 sequence is 12 residues long. V was pared by 4 bases and J by 6 bases, with 2 bases of the junction left unmatched.

This chain connects TRBV5-1 to TRBJ1-3; 7 bases map to TRBD1. The CDR3 extends over 17 amino acids. The J segment lost 0 bases and the V segment lost 4 bases, leaving 10 bases of the junction unmatched. CDR1 SGHRS and CDR2 YFSETQ come from the germline V gene. The CDR3: CASSTRGGQTSGNTIYF. The CDR3 DNA reads TGCGCCAGCAGCACACGGGGGGGACAGACCTCTGGAAACACCATATATTTT.

This chain joins TRBV11-2 and TRBJ2-7; no reliable D call. This CDR3 contains 12 residues. V was cut by 3 bases and J by 3 bases, with 6 bases left in between. The V gene's germline CDR1 is SGHAT and CDR2 FQNNGV. The CDR3 reads CASSFSVYEQYF. The CDR3 DNA reads TGTGCCAGCAGCTTCTCCGTCTACGAGCAGTACTTC.

This chain connects TRBV19 to TRBJ2-7; D uncertain. Germline V gene sequence: CDR1 LNHDA, CDR2 SQIVND (reference sequence). CDR3 size: 13 residues. Trimming removed 5 bases at V and 1 base at J, with 9 bases between. This CDR3 is CASSQAVSYEQYF. The CDR3 coding sequence is TGTGCCAGTAGTCAGGCGGTTTCCTACGAGCAGTACTTC. The variable domain in full, completed from reference TRBV19 and TRBJ2-7, reads DGGITQSPKYLFRKEGQNVTLSCEQNLNHDAMYWYRQDPGQGLRLIYYSQIVNDFQKGDIAEGYSVSREKKESFPLTVTSAQKNPTAFYLCASSQAVSYEQYFGPGTRLTVT.